This passage covers 28 T cell receptor beta chains from one sample sequenced in a study of beta chain features in type 1 diabetes. Overall study results and limits: Type 1 diabetes patients showed a moderate but significant shortening of TCRB CDR3s in all four CD4+ subsets.

Their cognate antigens are unknown. Expressed TCRB transcripts were sequenced because the entire RNA isolate underwent reverse transcription. TCRdb's copy holds only in-frame clones and misses some; the assay was immunoSEQ multiplex PCR. This sample has some 110,000 clones; 15% to 20% occur once, and the top ten carry 2% to 2.5%. Material for sequencing was central memory CD4+ T cells from blood. The source is a man in his thirties or forties with type 1 diabetes.

This clone was observed at least ten times. The chain joins TRBV18 to TRBJ2-5; 9 nucleotides match TRBD1. The germline CDR1 and CDR2 sequences are KGHSH and LQKENI. V lost 3 bases to trimming and J lost 2 bases; unmatched junction nucleotides: 7. CDR3 length equals 16 residues. Written as DNA, the CDR3 is TGTGCCAGCTCACCCGTCTCCGGGACAGGGCAAGAGACCCAGTACTTC. Protein sequence: CASSPVSGTGQETQYF.

This clone has more than one count but fewer than ten. J is TRBJ2-5 and V is TRBV10-3, with unresolved D. Trimming shortened V by 2 bases and J by 0 bases, and 10 bases separated the two germline ends. The CDR3 is 15 amino acids. CDR1 is ENHRY and CDR2 is SYGVKD in the germline V gene. The CDR3 DNA sequence: TGTGCCATCAGTGAGAATAGGGCAGACCAAGAGACCCAGTACTTC. Its protein is CAISENRADQETQYF.

This chain connects TRBV7-6 to TRBJ2-7; no reliable D call. V was shortened by 4 bases and J by 3 bases, with 7 bases between the two germline ends. Per germline, CDR1 SGHVS and CDR2 FNYEAQ. The length of the CDR3 is 12 residues. The CDR3 reads CASSSTGYEQYF. As DNA, the CDR3 is TGTGCCAGCAGCTCGACCGGCTACGAGCAGTACTTC. Based on the CDR3 plus reference TRBV7-6 and TRBJ2-7, the full variable domain is GAGVSQSPRYKVTKRGQDVALRCDPISGHVSLYWYRQALGQGPEFLTYFNYEAQQDKSGLPNDRFSAERPEGSISTLTIQRTEQRDSAMYRCASSSTGYEQYFGPGTRLTVT.

This clone appeared a few times. The CDR3 reads CASSPAGTAYGYTF. The CDR3 DNA follows: TGTGCCAGCTCACCGGCCGGGACAGCTTATGGCTACACCTTC. The chain carries TRBV18 and TRBJ1-2; TRBD1 matches at 7 bases. The CDR3 has 14 amino acids. Germline CDR1 and CDR2: KGHSH and LQKENI. With V trimmed by 3 bases and J by 5 bases, 6 bases remained unmatched.

This clone came up a few times. The chain combines TRBV29-1 with TRBJ2-3; TRBD2 aligns across 14 bases. The CDR3 totals 17 residues. J lost 1 base, V lost 3 bases, and 6 bases had no gene match. Germline CDR1 and CDR2: SQVTM and ANQGSEA. CDR3 in amino acids: CSVEGLAGAEGTDTQYF. Written as DNA, the CDR3 is TGCAGCGTTGAGGGACTAGCGGGGGCCGAGGGCACAGATACGCAGTATTTT.

This clone has a handful of counts. CDR3 loop: CASSWYGQGGYGYTF. The CDR3 bases are TGTGCCAGCAGCTGGTACGGACAGGGAGGCTATGGCTACACCTTC. The chain joins TRBV7-2 to TRBJ1-2, with 8 bases fitting TRBD1. After removal of 4 bases from V and 4 bases from J, the junction contained 8 bases not matched to a gene. This CDR3 comprises 15 residues. The germline V gene encodes CDR1 SGHTA and CDR2 FQGNSA. Filled out from reference TRBV7-2 and TRBJ1-2, the complete variable domain reads GAGVSQSPSNKVTEKGKDVELRCDPISGHTALYWYRQSLGQGLEFLIYFQGNSAPDKSGLPSDRFSAERTGGSVSTLTIQRTQQEDSAVYLCASSWYGQGGYGYTFGSGTRLTVV.

The chain's CDR3 is CASSADRGIRNEQYF. CDR3 DNA: TGTGCCAGCAGTGCCGACAGGGGGATACGGAACGAGCAGTACTTC. V and J are TRBV27 and TRBJ2-7; 9 nucleotides line up with TRBD1. Germline V gene sequence: CDR1 MNHEY, CDR2 SMNVEV (reference sequence). The CDR3 runs 15 residues. The V gene end was trimmed by 5 bases and the J gene end by 5 bases; junction bases not matched to a gene: 10.

This chain connects TRBV7-2 to TRBJ2-3, with 13 bases aligning to TRBD2. Germline values: CDR1 SGHTA, CDR2 FQGNSA. The CDR3 contains 17 residues. Germline trimming cut 3 bases from V and 0 bases from J; bases unmatched to any gene: 3. The DNA for the CDR3 is TGTGCCAGCAGCTTGAAACTAGCGGGGGGGAGCACAGATACGCAGTATTTT. Its translation is CASSLKLAGGSTDTQYF.

There are a few counts of this clone. J is TRBJ2-2 and V is TRBV25-1; a possible D gene is TRBD2 (5 bases). V was pared by 9 bases and J by 2 bases, with 10 bases between. Germline V gene lookup returns CDR1 MGHDK and CDR2 SYGVNS. The CDR3 has 13 residues. The CDR3 DNA reads as TGTGCCAGTTCGGGAACCAACACCGGGGAGCTGTTTTTT. Encoded protein: CASSGTNTGELFF.

This clone showed up just a few times. The rearrangement uses TRBV7-9 and TRBJ2-1, with D maybe TRBD1 (5 bases). Trimming stripped 1 base from V and 3 bases from J, with 13 bases between. The CDR3 totals 16 residues. The germline CDR1 and CDR2 sequences are SEHNR and FQNEAQ (reference sequence). CDR3 amino acids: CASSLGLTESYNEQFF. The CDR3, as DNA: TGTGCCAGCAGCTTAGGTTTGACAGAAAGCTACAATGAGCAGTTCTTC.

This clone has just a few counts. The chain recombines TRBV28 with TRBJ1-4; D unresolved. Germline V gene sequence: CDR1 MDHEN, CDR2 SYDVKM. The CDR3 sequence is 13 residues long. Trimming stripped 0 bases from V and 10 bases from J, with 9 bases between. CDR3 sequence (DNA): TGTGCCAGCAGTTTATGGGCAGAGGGAAAACTGTTTTTT. Amino acids: CASSLWAEGKLFF.

J is TRBJ2-1 and V is TRBV4-2; D gene uncertain. The CDR3 sequence is 12 residues long. Looked up from germline, CDR1 is LGHNA and CDR2 is YNFKEQ. Between the trimmed V and J ends, which lost 4 bases and 5 bases, there was a span of 6 bases. This chain's CDR3 is CASSLADNEQFF. In DNA form, the CDR3 reads TGTGCCAGCAGCCTCGCTGACAATGAGCAGTTCTTC.

This clone is categorized as medium-sized. The V call is TRBV7-3, the J call TRBJ1-1; D perhaps matches TRBD1 (5 bases). The V end was cut by 5 bases, the J end by 10 bases, with 17 bases between. The CDR3 sequence is 13 residues long. CDR1 SGHTA and CDR2 FQGTGA come from the germline V gene. Here the CDR3 reads CASSVGHPVRAFF. The DNA of the CDR3 is TGTGCCAGCAGCGTAGGACATCCGGTAAGAGCTTTCTTT.

This clone was picked up a small number of times. The genes are TRBV5-4 and TRBJ1-6; D is undetermined. Trimming took off 0 bases at V and 5 bases at J, with 6 bases between the two ends. Germline CDR1 SGHNT, CDR2 YYREEE (reference sequence). CDR3 length: 14 amino acids. CDR3 residues: CASSLEQNNSPLHF. The CDR3 region has the DNA TGTGCCAGCAGCTTGGAACAGAATAATTCACCCCTCCACTTT.

A few counts support this clone. The genes are TRBV7-2 and TRBJ2-7, with 9 bases fitting TRBD1. Germline-derived CDR1 and CDR2 are SGHTA and FQGNSA. Germline trimming cut 5 bases from V and 2 bases from J; bases unmatched to any gene: 4. CDR3 length: 14 amino acids. The CDR3 DNA reads as TGTGCCAGCAGCATGGGACAGGGACCCTACGAGCAGTACTTC. It yields the protein CASSMGQGPYEQYF.

This clone has a handful of counts. The chain carries TRBV5-6 and TRBJ1-6, with a weak D call TRBD1 (5 bases). Germline lookup yields CDR1 SGHDT and CDR2 YYEEEE. Trimming pared 2 bases from V and 4 bases from J, leaving 10 bases between. CDR3 length: 15 residues. The CDR3, as DNA: TGTGCCAGCAGCTTAGGTCCAGGGTATAATTCACCCCTCCACTTT. This encodes CASSLGPGYNSPLHF.

This clone showed up just a few times. The CDR3 loop reads CATTQATDYGYTF. DNA of the CDR3: TGTGCCACCACGCAGGCGACAGACTATGGCTACACCTTC. V usage is TRBV10-3 and J usage is TRBJ1-2; weak D call: TRBD1 (5 bases). V lost 10 bases and J 3 bases, leaving 15 bases between the germline ends. The CDR3 totals 13 residues. CDR1 ENHRY and CDR2 SYGVKD come from the germline V gene.

This chain connects TRBV15 to TRBJ2-7; 11 positions agree with TRBD1. With V trimmed by 3 bases and J by 3 bases, 4 bases remained unmatched. Germline assignment: CDR1 LNHNV and CDR2 YYDKDF (reference sequence). This CDR3 region has 15 residues. CDR3 bases: TGTGCCACCAGCAGCGGGGGGACAGGGGGCTACGAGCAGTACTTC. Amino acids: CATSSGGTGGYEQYF. Filled out from reference TRBV15 and TRBJ2-7, the complete variable domain reads DAMVIQNPRYQVTQFGKPVTLSCSQTLNHNVMYWYQQKSSQAPKLLFHYYDKDFNNEADTPDNFQSRRPNTSFCFLDIRSPGLGDTAMYLCATSSGGTGGYEQYFGPGTRLTVT.

The chain is built from TRBV29-1 and TRBJ1-5, with D possibly being TRBD1 (5 bases). The CDR3 has 13 amino acids. Germline lookup yields CDR1 SQVTM and CDR2 ANQGSEA. The V gene lost 5 bases and the J gene lost 2 bases, with 10 bases spanning the gap. CDR3 nucleotides: TGCAGCGTTTTAGCGGGGGGCAATCAGCCCCAGCATTTT. This gives the protein CSVLAGGNQPQHF. Using reference TRBV29-1 and TRBJ1-5 for the parts outside the CDR3, the full variable domain is SAVISQKPSRDICQRGTSLTIQCQVDSQVTMMFWYRQQPGQSLTLIATANQGSEATYESGFVIDKFPISRPNLTFSTLTVSNMSPEDSSIYLCSVLAGGNQPQHFGDGTRLSIL.

This clone showed up just a few times. This chain uses TRBV27 with TRBJ2-1, with a possible D match to TRBD2 (7 bases). The CDR3 covers 14 residues. V lost 2 bases, J lost 7 bases, and 12 bases lay in between. Germline V gene data show CDR1 as MNHEY and CDR2 as SMNVEV (reference sequence). This CDR3 reads CASSLMGGLNEQFF. CDR3 DNA sequence: TGTGCCAGCAGTTTAATGGGGGGGCTGAATGAGCAGTTCTTC.

The chain links TRBV28 to TRBJ1-4; a weak D match, TRBD1 (6 bases). V was pared by 6 bases and J by 8 bases, with 16 bases between. The CDR3 loop spans 14 amino acids. Germline CDR1 MDHEN, CDR2 SYDVKM. CDR3 sequence: CASSDGGAGEKLFF. The CDR3 DNA reads TGTGCCAGCAGCGATGGGGGGGCAGGGGAAAAACTGTTTTTT. The variable domain in full, with the rest retrieved from reference TRBV28 and TRBJ1-4, is DVKVTQSSRYLVKRTGEKVFLECVQDMDHENMFWYRQDPGLGLRLIYFSYDVKMKEKGDIPEGYSVSREKKERFSLILESASTNQTSMYLCASSDGGAGEKLFFGSGTQLSVL.

The sample holds a few counts of this clone. The CDR3 loop is CASSRPVEQFF. The CDR3 bases are TGTGCCAGCAGCCGACCCGTTGAGCAGTTCTTC. The chain links TRBV4-2 to TRBJ2-1, with unresolved D. The CDR3 spans 11 residues. In germline, CDR1 is LGHNA, CDR2 YNFKEQ. V was trimmed by 4 bases and J by 9 bases, leaving 7 bases between them.

This clone occurred a few times. The chain uses TRBV7-9 and TRBJ2-7, with 7 bases identical to TRBD1. Per the germline V gene, CDR1 is SEHNR and CDR2 is FQNEAQ (reference sequence). CDR3 length: 15 amino acids. The ends lost 2 bases at V and 0 bases at J; junction bases unmatched: 4. CDR3 sequence reads: CASSLTGQTSYEQYF. As DNA, the CDR3 is TGTGCCAGCAGCTTAACGGGACAGACCTCCTACGAGCAGTACTTC.

There are a few counts of this clone. The chain recombines TRBV20-1 with TRBJ2-2; D gene unclear. The V end lost 5 bases, the J end lost 6 bases, and 7 bases lay between the germline ends. Germline CDR1 DFQATT, CDR2 SNEGSKA (reference sequence). CDR3 length: 11 residues. CDR3: CSASPAGELFF. CDR3 nucleotides: TGCAGTGCTTCGCCGGCCGGGGAGCTGTTTTTT.

This clone was detected only a few times. This sequence joins TRBV29-1 and TRBJ2-1; D is perhaps TRBD1 (6 bases). Germline V gives CDR1 SQVTM, CDR2 ANQGSEA. The CDR3 extends over 12 amino acids. The ends were cut back, 3 bases at V and 5 bases at J, with 8 bases in the middle. The CDR3 coding sequence is TGCAGCGTTGACAGGGGCCACAATGAGCAGTTCTTC. This encodes CSVDRGHNEQFF.

This clone was observed a handful of times. The chain couples TRBV29-1 to TRBJ2-3; the match to TRBD2 covers 8 bases. J gave up 6 bases and V 0 bases, and 8 bases lay outside the gene matches. Germline V lookup: CDR1 SQVTM, CDR2 ANQGSEA. This CDR3 is built from 15 residues. The CDR3 loop reads CSVEDLGGAYDTQYF. DNA for the CDR3: TGCAGCGTTGAAGATCTCGGGGGGGCATATGATACGCAGTATTTT.

The chain uses TRBV21-1 and TRBJ1-2; TRBD1, the table's D call, was not compared with the DNA. TRBV21-1 is termed a pseudogene. The CDR3 covers 13 residues. The CDR3 bases are TGTGCCAGCAGCAAAAGAAACAGGGTGCGCTACACCTTC. It encodes CASSKRNRVRYTF.

The V call is TRBV7-2, the J call TRBJ1-6; maybe TRBD1 (5 bases). Germline lookup yields CDR1 SGHTA and CDR2 FQGNSA. The V and J ends lost 3 bases and 8 bases respectively, with 11 bases between them. This CDR3 comprises 14 residues. The CDR3 sequence is CASSFVGADSPLHF. In nucleotides, the CDR3 is TGTGCCAGCAGCTTCGTAGGGGCGGATTCACCCCTCCACTTT.